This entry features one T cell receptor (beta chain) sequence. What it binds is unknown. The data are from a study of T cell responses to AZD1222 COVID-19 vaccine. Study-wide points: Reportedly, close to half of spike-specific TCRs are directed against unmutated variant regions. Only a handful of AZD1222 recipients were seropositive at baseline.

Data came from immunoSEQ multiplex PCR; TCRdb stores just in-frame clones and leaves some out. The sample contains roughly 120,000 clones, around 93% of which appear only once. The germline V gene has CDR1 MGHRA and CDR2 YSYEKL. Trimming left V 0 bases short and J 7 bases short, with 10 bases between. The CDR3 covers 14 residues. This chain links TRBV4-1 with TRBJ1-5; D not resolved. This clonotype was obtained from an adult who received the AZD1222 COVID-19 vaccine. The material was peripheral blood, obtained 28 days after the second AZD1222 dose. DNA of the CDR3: TGCGCCAGCAGCCAAGATTTCCGGACGCAGCCCCAGCATTTT. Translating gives CASSQDFRTQPQHF.